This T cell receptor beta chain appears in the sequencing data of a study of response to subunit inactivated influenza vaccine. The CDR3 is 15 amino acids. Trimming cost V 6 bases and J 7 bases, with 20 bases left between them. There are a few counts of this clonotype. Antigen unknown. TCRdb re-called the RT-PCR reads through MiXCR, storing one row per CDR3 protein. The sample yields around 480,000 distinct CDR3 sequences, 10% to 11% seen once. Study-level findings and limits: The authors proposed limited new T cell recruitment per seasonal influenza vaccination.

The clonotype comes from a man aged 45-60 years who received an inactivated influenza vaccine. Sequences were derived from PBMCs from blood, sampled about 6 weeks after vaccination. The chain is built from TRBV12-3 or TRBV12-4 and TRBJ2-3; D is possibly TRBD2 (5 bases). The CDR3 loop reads CASRATEAPGNTQYF. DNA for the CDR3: TGTGCCAGCAGGGCTACTGAGGCTCCGGGGAATACGCAGTATTTT.